Each of the 14 T cell receptor beta chains below was sequenced from the same sample in a study of blood T cell repertoires in COVID-19. The assay was immunoSEQ multiplex PCR, and TCRdb's table has in-frame clones only and misses some. This sample has 300,000 to 400,000 clones; about nine tenths occur once, and the top ten carry about 5%. The source material was PBMCs or T cells enriched from blood (not recorded which). The origin of the receptors is a man aged 55-75 years who had recovered from COVID-19.

This clone was counted once. The chain employs TRBV4-2 and TRBJ1-5, with TRBD1 matching over 11 bases. The germline V gene encodes CDR1 LGHNA and CDR2 YNFKEQ. The CDR3 runs 14 residues. The J segment lost 7 bases and the V segment lost 5 bases, leaving 4 bases of the junction unmatched. The chain's CDR3 is CASSFGQGAQPQHF. In DNA form, the CDR3 reads TGTGCCAGCAGCTTTGGACAGGGGGCCCAGCCCCAGCATTTT.

The rearrangement joins TRBV5-8 to TRBJ2-3, with a possible D match to TRBD2 (6 bases). Trimming cost V 1 base and J 3 bases, with 15 bases left between them. The CDR3 has 16 residues. Germline values: CDR1 SGHTS, CDR2 YDEGEE. The CDR3: CASSLRSLAMTDTQYF. CDR3 nucleotide sequence: TGTGCCAGCAGCTTGCGAAGTCTAGCGATGACAGATACGCAGTATTTT. Variable domain in full (rest from reference TRBV5-8 and TRBJ2-3): EAGVTQSPTHLIKTRGQQATLRCSPISGHTSVYWYQQALGLGLQFLLWYDEGEERNRGNFPPRFSGRQFPNYSSELNVNALELEDSALYLCASSLRSLAMTDTQYFGPGTRLTVL.

The chain has TRBV20-1 and TRBJ1-1; perhaps TRBD1 as D (5 bases). Germline loops: CDR1 DFQATT, CDR2 SNEGSKA (reference sequence). V dropped 3 bases and J dropped 0 bases, with 11 bases sitting between them. This CDR3 has 14 amino acids. CDR3 in amino acids: CSASSGAMNTEAFF. The DNA for the CDR3 is TGCAGTGCTAGTTCTGGGGCTATGAACACTGAAGCTTTCTTT.

The rearrangement uses TRBV29-1 and TRBJ2-7; D is undetermined. Germline V lookup: CDR1 SQVTM, CDR2 ANQGSEA. This CDR3 spans 12 amino acids. V gave up 4 bases and J gave up 2 bases, with 9 bases separating them. The CDR3 loop reads CSVVAETYEQYF. In nucleotides, the CDR3 is TGCAGCGTTGTTGCAGAAACCTACGAGCAGTACTTC.

Only one count was recorded for this clone. The chain uses TRBV7-3 and TRBJ2-3; 9 bases are a match to TRBD2. In germline, CDR1 is SGHTA, CDR2 FQGTGA. The V gene end was trimmed by 1 base and the J gene end by 4 bases; junction bases not matched to a gene: 6. This CDR3 is 16 amino acids long. The CDR3 sequence is CASSLISGRTADTQYF. The CDR3 coding sequence is TGTGCCAGCAGCTTAATTAGCGGGAGAACAGCAGATACGCAGTATTTT.

The genes are TRBV19 and TRBJ1-2; D is perhaps TRBD1 (5 bases). Germline CDR1 is LNHDA and CDR2 is SQIVND (reference sequence). This CDR3 has 14 residues. V was trimmed by 7 bases and J by 3 bases, leaving 15 bases between them. CDR3 amino acids: CASKPTERDYGYTF. The CDR3 DNA reads as TGTGCCAGTAAACCGACAGAAAGGGACTATGGCTACACCTTC.

The rearrangement joins TRBV5-8 to TRBJ2-6; 11 bases are shared with TRBD2. This CDR3 spans 18 amino acids. V lost 4 bases to trimming and J lost 2 bases; unmatched junction nucleotides: 8. CDR1 and CDR2 from the germline V gene are SGHTS and YDEGEE. Written as DNA, the CDR3 is TGTGCCAGCAGCCCTGGCGTACTAGCGGGAGCTGGGGCCAACGTCCTGACTTTC. This encodes CASSPGVLAGAGANVLTF.

The table lists this clone with a few counts. The rearrangement joins TRBV28 to TRBJ1-2, with D hard to call. This CDR3 has 13 amino acids. V was clipped by 4 bases and J by 8 bases, with 14 bases between them. From germline, CDR1 is MDHEN and CDR2 SYDVKM. CDR3 DNA sequence: TGTGCCAGCAGTTATGCACTCTCGCGGGGCTACACCTTC. It specifies CASSYALSRGYTF.

The DNA of the CDR3 is TGCGCCAGCAGTGATCCAGGGTATGGCACAGATACGCAGTATTTT. As protein: CASSDPGYGTDTQYF. This rearrangement joins TRBV10-1 to TRBJ2-3, with TRBD1 as a possible D gene (5 bases). Germline V lookup: CDR1 WNHNN, CDR2 SYGVQD (reference sequence). Deletions cut 3 bases from V and 1 base from J, with 11 bases between. CDR3 length: 15 amino acids.

The gene calls are TRBV4-1 and TRBJ1-1; 8 nucleotides line up with TRBD1. Per germline, CDR1 MGHRA and CDR2 YSYEKL. V lost 8 bases, J lost 8 bases, and 16 bases stayed unmatched. CDR3 length: 15 amino acids. Here the CDR3 reads CASGSLGQGGKEAFF. Written as DNA, the CDR3 is TGCGCCAGCGGCTCACTAGGACAGGGAGGCAAAGAAGCTTTCTTT.

The chain couples TRBV28 to TRBJ2-1; D uncertain. V was shortened by 4 bases and J by 2 bases, with 12 bases between the two germline ends. The CDR3 totals 15 residues. Germline-derived CDR1 and CDR2 are MDHEN and SYDVKM. The CDR3 DNA follows: TGTGCCAGCAGTTCCGGGTCAACACCCTACAATGAGCAGTTCTTC. Translating it yields CASSSGSTPYNEQFF.

Written as DNA, the CDR3 is TGTGCCAGCAGCTTGACAGCTAACGCGGGGTACGAGCAGTACTTC. As protein: CASSLTANAGYEQYF. The chain carries TRBV7-9 and TRBJ2-7; possibly TRBD2 for D (6 bases). Trimming removed 3 bases at V and 4 bases at J, with 16 bases between. The CDR3 consists of 15 residues. Germline V CDR1 and CDR2: SEHNR, FQNEAQ (reference sequence). The full variable domain, its missing parts supplied by reference TRBV7-9 and TRBJ2-7, is DTGVSQNPRHKITKRGQNVTFRCDPISEHNRLYWYRQTLGQGPEFLTYFQNEAQLEKSRLLSDRFSAERPKGSFSTLEIQRTEQGDSAMYLCASSLTANAGYEQYFGPGTRLTVT.

V gene TRBV29-1 combines with J gene TRBJ2-3; TRBD2 agrees at 9 bases. Germline-derived CDR1 and CDR2 are SQVTM and ANQGSEA. This CDR3 is built from 16 residues. V lost 7 bases, J lost 0 bases, and 11 bases stayed unmatched. The CDR3, as DNA: TGCAGCGCCGGGCGGGTGACTAGCGGAAGCACAGATACGCAGTATTTT. Amino acids: CSAGRVTSGSTDTQYF.

This chain connects TRBV28 to TRBJ2-3, with 9 bases identical to TRBD1. This CDR3 comprises 17 residues. Trimming took 5 bases from V and 5 from J; bases not matched to a gene: 14. Germline CDR1 is MDHEN and CDR2 is SYDVKM. CDR3 DNA: TGTGCCAGCAGTCTCACCGGGGGACAGGGTCGTGGAGATACGCAGTATTTT. It is translated as CASSLTGGQGRGDTQYF.